The rows below give T cell receptor beta chains drawn from one sample of a study of T-cell reconstitution after alpha-beta-depleted transplantation in children. Via MiXCR, TCRdb re-called the PCR reads, giving one row per CDR3 protein. The table has a few hundred thousand distinct CDR3 sequences, around 9.5% seen once. The material was PBMCs from the stem cell graft donor, obtained from the stem cell graft. The receptors shown here come from a human donor who donated a stem cell graft to a child with acute lymphoblastic leukemia. Both conserved end residues are part of each CDR3. A D gene is named only where the DNA matches it firmly. Clone size is given for some rows only: seen once, a few or many times, or a class if the clone is expanded.

TRBV7-2	many	TRBJ1-1	-	CASSLAGNRLLTEAFF	TGTGCCAGCAGCTTAGCGGGGAATAGGCTGCTAACTGAAGCTTTCTTT
TRBV10-3	few	TRBJ2-5	-	CATADTGRAQETQYF	TGTGCCACGGCCGATACCGGGCGTGCGCAAGAGACCCAGTACTTC
TRBV5-4	-	TRBJ1-1	-	CASSLGRGSRRNTEAFF	TGTGCCAGCAGCTTGGGCAGGGGTTCGCGGCGGAACACTGAAGCTTTCTTT
TRBV6-2/TRBV6-3	-	TRBJ2-1	-	CASRAGDGSNEQFF	TGTGCCAGCAGGGCCGGGGACGGCTCCAATGAGCAGTTCTTC
TRBV27	few	TRBJ1-2	-	CASSFFPLRVGYGYTF	TGTGCCAGCAGTTTCTTTCCGCTCAGGGTCGGCTATGGCTACACCTTC
TRBV12-3/TRBV12-4	-	TRBJ2-1	TRBD2	CASSRTSGGVFGEQFF	TGTGCCAGCAGTCGAACTAGCGGGGGGGTTTTTGGTGAGCAGTTCTTC
TRBV5-1	few	TRBJ2-1	-	CASSTGTDSYNEQFF	TGCGCCAGCAGCACCGGGACCGACTCCTACAATGAGCAGTTCTTC
TRBV19	-	TRBJ2-7	-	CASSIDQGSEQYF	TGTGCCAGTAGTATAGATCAAGGGAGCGAGCAGTACTTC
TRBV7-8	few	TRBJ2-5	TRBD2	CASSLRGGGGGETQYF	TGTGCCAGCAGCTTAAGGGGTGGCGGGGGTGGGGAGACCCAGTACTTC
TRBV7-2	-	TRBJ2-7	-	CASSPGHYPNPYEQYF	TGTGCCAGCAGCCCCGGACACTACCCAAACCCCTACGAGCAGTACTTC
TRBV27	few	TRBJ2-1	-	CASSLYIGGMGHPYNEQFF	TGTGCCAGCAGTTTATATATCGGTGGCATGGGGCATCCCTACAATGAGCAGTTCTTC
TRBV29-1	many	TRBJ1-1	-	CSVEDSMNTEAFF	TGCAGCGTTGAAGACAGCATGAACACTGAAGCTTTCTTT
TRBV20-1	few	TRBJ2-7	-	CSARDWSHGPQQYF	TGCAGTGCTAGAGATTGGTCCCATGGGCCCCAGCAGTACTTC
TRBV7-9	few	TRBJ2-7	-	CASSLNDGNEQYF	TGTGCCAGCAGCTTAAACGACGGGAACGAGCAGTACTTC
TRBV16	many	TRBJ2-3	-	CASSQFRETDTQYF	TGTGCCAGCAGCCAATTCAGGGAGACAGATACGCAGTATTTT
TRBV7-6	many	TRBJ2-7	TRBD1	CASSPSTGRGEQYF	TGTGCCAGCAGCCCCTCGACAGGGCGAGGCGAGCAGTACTTC
TRBV29-1	-	TRBJ1-1	-	CSVRINTEAFF	TGCAGCGTTCGTATAAACACTGAAGCTTTCTTT
TRBV28	many	TRBJ2-3	-	CASSSSDSIGKPDTQYF	TGTGCCAGCAGTTCCTCGGACTCAATTGGGAAGCCAGATACGCAGTATTTT
TRBV20-1	-	TRBJ2-6	TRBD1	CSARDRDSGANVLTF	TGCAGTGCAAGGGACAGGGATTCTGGGGCCAACGTCCTGACTTTC
TRBV20-1	many	TRBJ2-7	-	CSARVEVAPYEQYF	TGCAGTGCTAGAGTCGAGGTCGCGCCCTACGAGCAGTACTTC
TRBV15	few	TRBJ1-3	-	CATSRVGTPGNTIYF	TGTGCCACCAGCAGAGTGGGGACGCCGGGAAACACCATATATTTT
TRBV4-2	few	TRBJ1-1	-	CASSQERGRNTEAFF	TGTGCCAGCAGCCAAGAGAGGGGACGGAACACTGAAGCTTTCTTT
TRBV21-1	many	TRBJ2-5	-	CASSEPGLAGQETQYF	TGTGCCAGCAGCGAACCGGGACTAGCGGGGCAAGAGACCCAGTACTTC
TRBV29-1	-	TRBJ2-1	-	CSVDAGSTYNEQFF	TGCAGCGTAGATGCAGGGTCTACCTACAATGAGCAGTTCTTC
TRBV20-1	-	TRBJ1-1	TRBD1	CSAREGAGGTEAFF	TGCAGTGCTAGGGAGGGTGCAGGGGGGACTGAAGCTTTCTTT
TRBV29-1	few	TRBJ1-2	-	CSVVRPGAGYGYTF	TGCAGCGTCGTCCGCCCGGGGGCGGGCTATGGCTACACCTTC
TRBV7-2	many	TRBJ2-7	-	CASSLDRVTYEQYF	TGTGCCAGCAGCTTAGACAGGGTCACCTACGAGCAGTACTTC
TRBV7-9	many	TRBJ1-5	-	CASSSTGFNQPQHF	TGTGCCAGCAGCTCAACGGGGTTCAATCAGCCCCAGCATTTT
TRBV7-6	few	TRBJ1-2	-	CASSPGGGAFYGYTF	TGTGCCAGCAGCCCTGGGGGGGGAGCCTTCTATGGCTACACCTTC
TRBV29-1	many	TRBJ2-2	-	CSVDRAGELFF	TGCAGCGTTGACAGGGCCGGGGAGCTGTTTTTT
TRBV28	-	TRBJ2-7	-	CASHEQNEQYF	TGTGCCAGCCATGAGCAGAACGAGCAGTACTTC
TRBV6-1	many	TRBJ2-3	TRBD1	CASSDGQVRDTQYF	TGTGCCAGCAGTGACGGACAGGTGCGGGATACGCAGTATTTT
TRBV11-2	many	TRBJ2-1	-	CASSLEGSGNEQFF	TGTGCCAGCAGCTTAGAAGGCTCGGGCAATGAGCAGTTCTTC
TRBV2	-	TRBJ2-3	-	CASIKGQTTDTQYF	TGTGCCAGCATAAAGGGCCAGACCACAGATACGCAGTATTTT
TRBV7-2	many	TRBJ1-5	-	CASSHDKGGPQHF	TGTGCCAGCAGCCACGACAAGGGGGGACCCCAGCATTTT
TRBV5-1	few	TRBJ1-1	-	CASSSTGLNTEAFF	TGCGCCAGCAGCTCGACAGGATTGAACACTGAAGCTTTCTTT
TRBV5-4	once	TRBJ2-2	TRBD1	CASRPTGGSWNTGELFF	TGTGCCAGCAGACCGACAGGGGGATCTTGGAACACCGGGGAGCTGTTTTTT
TRBV13	-	TRBJ2-5	-	CASGGGLETQYF	TGTGCCAGCGGAGGAGGATTGGAGACCCAGTACTTC
TRBV12-3/TRBV12-4	many	TRBJ2-7	-	CASSVDIIEQYF	TGTGCCAGCAGTGTGGACATTATCGAGCAGTACTTC
TRBV20-1	few	TRBJ1-2	-	CSARDRYNYGYTF	TGCAGTGCCCGGGACCGCTATAACTATGGCTACACCTTC
TRBV9	few	TRBJ1-2	-	CASSVVPGRGYTF	TGTGCCAGCAGCGTAGTGCCGGGTAGGGGCTACACCTTC
TRBV5-6	many	TRBJ2-5	-	CASSTMTTQYF	TGTGCCAGCAGCACTATGACGACCCAGTACTTC
TRBV20-1	-	TRBJ2-3	TRBD2	CSAIDGGAMSDTQYF	TGCAGTGCTATTGACGGGGGGGCCATGTCAGATACGCAGTATTTT
TRBV4-1	many	TRBJ1-1	-	CASSQDTGEAFF	TGCGCCAGCAGCCAAGATACAGGTGAAGCTTTCTTT
TRBV12-3/TRBV12-4	many	TRBJ2-5	TRBD2	CASSQSGGAVKTQYF	TGTGCCAGCAGTCAAAGCGGGGGGGCCGTGAAGACCCAGTACTTC